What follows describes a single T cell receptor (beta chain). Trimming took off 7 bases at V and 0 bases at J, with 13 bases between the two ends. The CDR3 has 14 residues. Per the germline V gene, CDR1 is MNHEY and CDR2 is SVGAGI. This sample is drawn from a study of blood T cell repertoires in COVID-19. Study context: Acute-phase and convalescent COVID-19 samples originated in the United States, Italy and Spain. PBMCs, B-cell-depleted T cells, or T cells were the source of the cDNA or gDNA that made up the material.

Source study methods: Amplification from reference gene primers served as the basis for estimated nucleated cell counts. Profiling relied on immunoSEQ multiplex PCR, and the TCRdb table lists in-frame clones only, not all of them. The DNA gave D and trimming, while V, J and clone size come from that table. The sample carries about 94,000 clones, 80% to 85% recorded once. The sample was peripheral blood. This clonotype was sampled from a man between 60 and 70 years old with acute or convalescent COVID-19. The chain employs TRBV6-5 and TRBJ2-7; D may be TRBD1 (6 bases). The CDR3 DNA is TGTGCCAGCACTTTGGACAGCTACTCCTACGAGCAGTACTTC. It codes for CASTLDSYSYEQYF.